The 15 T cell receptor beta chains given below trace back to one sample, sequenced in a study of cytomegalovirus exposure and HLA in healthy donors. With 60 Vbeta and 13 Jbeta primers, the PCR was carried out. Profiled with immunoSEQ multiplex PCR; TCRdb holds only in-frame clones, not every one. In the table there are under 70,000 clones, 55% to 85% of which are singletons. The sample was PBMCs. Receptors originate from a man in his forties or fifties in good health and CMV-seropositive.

Written as DNA, the CDR3 is TGTGCCAGCAGCCTCGGTCCCAGAGGCACTGAAGCTTTCTTT. Protein: CASSLGPRGTEAFF. J is TRBJ1-1 and V is TRBV5-6; D is unresolved. Trimming took off 4 bases at V and 4 bases at J, with 14 bases between the two ends. The CDR3 sequence is 14 residues long. CDR1 is SGHDT, CDR2 YYEEEE, per germline.

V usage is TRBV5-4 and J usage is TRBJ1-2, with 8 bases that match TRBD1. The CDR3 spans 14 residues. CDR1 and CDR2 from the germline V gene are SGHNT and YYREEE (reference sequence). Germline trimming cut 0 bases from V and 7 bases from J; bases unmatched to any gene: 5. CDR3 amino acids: CASSLDAGTGGYTF. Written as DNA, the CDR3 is TGTGCCAGCAGCTTGGATGCCGGGACAGGTGGCTACACCTTC.

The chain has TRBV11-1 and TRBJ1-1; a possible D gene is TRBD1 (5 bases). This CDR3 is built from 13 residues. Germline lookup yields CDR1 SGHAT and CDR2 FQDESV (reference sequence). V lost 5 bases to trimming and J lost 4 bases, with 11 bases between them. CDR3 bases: TGTGCCAGCAGCCGGGACTTACTCACTGAAGCTTTCTTT. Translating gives CASSRDLLTEAFF.

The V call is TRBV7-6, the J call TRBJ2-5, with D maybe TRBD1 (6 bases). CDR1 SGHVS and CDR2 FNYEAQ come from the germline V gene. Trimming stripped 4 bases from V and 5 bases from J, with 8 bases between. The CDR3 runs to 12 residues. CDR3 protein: CASSWGQETQYF. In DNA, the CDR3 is TGTGCCAGCAGCTGGGGGCAGGAGACCCAGTACTTC.

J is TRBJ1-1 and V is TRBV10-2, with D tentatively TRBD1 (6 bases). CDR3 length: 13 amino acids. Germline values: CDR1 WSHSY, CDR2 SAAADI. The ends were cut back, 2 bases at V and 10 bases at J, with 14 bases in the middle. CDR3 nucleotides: TGCGCCAGCAGTGAGCGGACAGCAATTTCAGCTTTCTTT. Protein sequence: CASSERTAISAFF.

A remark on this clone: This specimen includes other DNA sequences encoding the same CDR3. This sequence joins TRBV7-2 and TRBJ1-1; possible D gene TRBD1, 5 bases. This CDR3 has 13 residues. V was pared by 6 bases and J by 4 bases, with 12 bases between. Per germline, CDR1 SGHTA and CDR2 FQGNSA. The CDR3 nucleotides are TGTGCCAGCAGTCTAAGGGGTCGCACTGAAGCTTTCTTT. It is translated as CASSLRGRTEAFF.

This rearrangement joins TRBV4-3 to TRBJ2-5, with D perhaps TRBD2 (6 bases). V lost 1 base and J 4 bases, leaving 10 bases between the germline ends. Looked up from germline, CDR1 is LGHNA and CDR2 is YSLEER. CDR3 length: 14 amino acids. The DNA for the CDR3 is TGCGCCAGCAGCCAAGGAGGAGGGAGAGAGACCCAGTACTTC. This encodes CASSQGGGRETQYF.

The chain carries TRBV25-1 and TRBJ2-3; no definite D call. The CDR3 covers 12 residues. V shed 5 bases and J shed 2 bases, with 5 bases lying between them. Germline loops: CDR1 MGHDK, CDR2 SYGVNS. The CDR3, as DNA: TGTGCCAGCAGTCAGTACACAGATACGCAGTATTTT. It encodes CASSQYTDTQYF.

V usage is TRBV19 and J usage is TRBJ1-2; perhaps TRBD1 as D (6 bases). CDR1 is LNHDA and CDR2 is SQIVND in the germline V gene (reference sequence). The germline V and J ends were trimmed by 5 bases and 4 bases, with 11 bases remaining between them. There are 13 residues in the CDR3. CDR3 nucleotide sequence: TGTGCCAGTAGTCCCGACAGGCCCTATGGCTACACCTTC. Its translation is CASSPDRPYGYTF.

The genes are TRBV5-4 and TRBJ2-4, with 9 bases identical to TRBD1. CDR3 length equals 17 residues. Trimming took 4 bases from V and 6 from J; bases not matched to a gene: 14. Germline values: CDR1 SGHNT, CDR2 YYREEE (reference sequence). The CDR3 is CASSPNAFGTGINIQYF. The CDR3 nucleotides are TGTGCCAGCAGCCCAAATGCTTTCGGGACAGGGATAAACATTCAGTACTTC.

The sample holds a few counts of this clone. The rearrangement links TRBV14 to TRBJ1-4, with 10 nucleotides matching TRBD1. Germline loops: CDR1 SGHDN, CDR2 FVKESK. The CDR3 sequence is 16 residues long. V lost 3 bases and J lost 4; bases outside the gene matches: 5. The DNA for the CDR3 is TGTGCCAGCAGCCAGACAGGGGGCAGTCTTAATGAAAAACTGTTTTTT. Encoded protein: CASSQTGGSLNEKLFF.

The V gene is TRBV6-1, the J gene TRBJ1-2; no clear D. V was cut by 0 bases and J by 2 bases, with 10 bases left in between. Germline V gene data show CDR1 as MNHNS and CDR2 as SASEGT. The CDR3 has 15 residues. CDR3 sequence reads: CASSEARALNYGYTF. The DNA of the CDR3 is TGTGCCAGCAGTGAAGCGCGGGCACTGAACTATGGCTACACCTTC.

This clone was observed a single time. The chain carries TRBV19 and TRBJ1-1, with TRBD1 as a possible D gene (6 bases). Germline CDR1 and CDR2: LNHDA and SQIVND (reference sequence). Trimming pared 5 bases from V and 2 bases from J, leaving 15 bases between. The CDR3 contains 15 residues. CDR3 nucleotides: TGTGCCAGTAGTTCCACAGGGACCTTAAACACTGAAGCTTTCTTT. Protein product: CASSSTGTLNTEAFF.

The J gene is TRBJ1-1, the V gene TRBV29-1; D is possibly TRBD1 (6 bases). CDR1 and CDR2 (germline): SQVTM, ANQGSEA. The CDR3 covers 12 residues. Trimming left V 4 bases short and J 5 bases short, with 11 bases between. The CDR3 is CSVGGGRTEAFF. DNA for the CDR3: TGCAGCGTTGGGGGGGGCCGAACTGAAGCTTTCTTT.

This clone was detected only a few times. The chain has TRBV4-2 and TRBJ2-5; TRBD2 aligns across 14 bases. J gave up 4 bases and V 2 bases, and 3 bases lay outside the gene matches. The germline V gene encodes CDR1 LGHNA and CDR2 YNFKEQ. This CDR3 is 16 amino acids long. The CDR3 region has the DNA TGTGCCAGCAGCCAACAGACTAGCGGGGGGGCAGAGACCCAGTACTTC. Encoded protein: CASSQQTSGGAETQYF.